Listed below are T cell receptor beta chains from one sample, sequenced in a study of T-cell memory formation after mild COVID-19. TCRdb analysed the 5' RACE reads with MiXCR anew, one entry per CDR3 protein. The repertoire includes approximately 250,000 distinct CDR3 sequences, roughly 16% of them detected once, and 22% sits in the top ten. The specimen was PBMCs or a T cell subset sorted from them (not recorded which). The receptors were sampled from a man younger than 35 who had mild COVID-19 (a few samples of this study predate the infection). Cell type and time point are not known. CDR3s include the opening cysteine and the closing phenylalanine or tryptophan. Rows may omit the clone size; those that give it use once, few, many or a size class.

clone_size,v_call,j_call,cdr3_aa
few,TRBV4-1,TRBJ2-7,CASSQADPGYEQYF
few,TRBV5-1,TRBJ2-7,CASSLDIIYEQYF
few,TRBV4-1,TRBJ2-1,CASSPGGSGNEQFF
few,TRBV7-2,TRBJ2-4,CASSQGGVGPKNIQYF
-,TRBV3-1,TRBJ1-2,CASSQGPSDYYGYTF
few,TRBV3-1,TRBJ2-5,CASSLRPRSETQYF
-,TRBV4-3,TRBJ2-1,CASSRQGRDEQFF
many,TRBV6-5,TRBJ2-1,CASSRTLNNEQFF
-,TRBV5-1,TRBJ2-1,CASSSGGVNEQFF
-,TRBV19,TRBJ2-1,CASTQGLSEQFF
-,TRBV10-3,TRBJ2-3,CAISEYEASGGYTQYF
-,TRBV28,TRBJ2-2,CASSLNPETGLANTGELFF
many,TRBV9,TRBJ2-1,CASSDRQEQFF
few,TRBV6-6,TRBJ2-2,CASSPWGGNTGELFF
-,TRBV29-1,TRBJ2-3,CSTGPTDTQYF
-,TRBV7-2,TRBJ1-5,CASSFLGIDQPQHF
few,TRBV5-6,TRBJ2-2,CASSLVVSGELFF
few,TRBV5-1,TRBJ2-1,CASSFRGGNEQFF
-,TRBV23-1,TRBJ2-5,CASSQSEGCSETQYF
-,TRBV28,TRBJ1-2,CASSLWGWNYGYTF
few,TRBV28,TRBJ1-2,CASTQGGYGYTF
once,TRBV14,TRBJ2-2,CASSQVNRVTGELFF
few,TRBV11-2,TRBJ1-1,CASSFNGGNTEAFF
-,TRBV10-3,TRBJ1-4,CAISQTEPGINEKLFF
few,TRBV4-1,TRBJ2-1,CASSQVDDRGRREFF
-,TRBV20-1,TRBJ2-3,CSATPVGGSTDTQYF
many,TRBV3-1,TRBJ1-6,CASRKPDSPLHF
-,TRBV5-6,TRBJ1-2,CASSLVRGNYGYTF
-,TRBV21-1,TRBJ1-4,CASPGQGSEKLFF
-,TRBV7-2,TRBJ1-5,CASSLGGRSNQPQHF
many,TRBV7-2,TRBJ1-3,CASSQRGDGNTIYF
-,TRBV6-5,TRBJ1-1,CASSYSRGEGEAFF
many,TRBV27,TRBJ1-5,CASSPTGFSNQPQHF
few,TRBV29-1,TRBJ1-1,CSANGGDAEAFF
many,TRBV7-2,TRBJ2-3,CASSARSGTQYF
few,TRBV20-1,TRBJ1-1,CSAQGTHMNTEAFF
many,TRBV7-2,TRBJ2-1,CASSLMASGANEQFF
-,TRBV10-3,TRBJ2-5,CAISESQRQTQYF
few,TRBV4-1,TRBJ1-2,CASSPSDSVNGYTF
-,TRBV6-2/TRBV6-3,TRBJ1-5,CASSYLDRGDQPQHF
few,TRBV4-1,TRBJ2-3,CASSRERTGTFQYF
few,TRBV25-1,TRBJ1-5,CASSEPGSNQPQHF
few,TRBV29-1,TRBJ2-3,CSVESGRGQSDTQYF
once,TRBV5-5,TRBJ1-1,CASSWGTAMNTEAFF
-,TRBV25-1,TRBJ2-7,CASSEPEANEQYF
few,TRBV6-6,TRBJ2-1,CATTTKGHYPGYNEQFF
-,TRBV7-6,TRBJ1-5,CASSLGRENQPQHF
-,TRBV6-5,TRBJ2-1,CASSYSMIGTSGRYEQFF
-,TRBV4-1,TRBJ2-2,CASGESTLTGELFF
few,TRBV7-2,TRBJ1-4,CASSPGPREKLFF
-,TRBV7-9,TRBJ2-2,CASSLPGTGGTGELFF
few,TRBV25-1,TRBJ2-5,CASSAGSRETQYF
few,TRBV7-9,TRBJ2-3,CASSSGGGDTQYF
-,TRBV4-1,TRBJ2-6,CASTGGGRFSGANVLTF
-,TRBV4-1,TRBJ1-1,CASSQDGVPPNTEAFF
-,TRBV10-3,TRBJ2-5,CAISGADRGQETQYF
many,TRBV18,TRBJ2-2,CASSPGYTGELFF
-,TRBV27,TRBJ2-2,CASSLFGQGNTGELFF
many,TRBV2,TRBJ2-2,CASSILAGTGELFF